The 8 T cell receptor beta chains presented below share a single source sample, sequenced in a study of CD8+CD57+ T cells in acquired aplastic anemia. Patients selected for sequencing had displayed CD8+CD57+ cell expansion by flow cytometry. Template material for TCR beta VDJ and CDR3 profiling consisted of genomic DNA. TCRdb itself ran the reads through MiXCR, one entry per CDR3 protein. The repertoire holds approximately 470,000 distinct CDR3 sequences, with more than 25% as singletons. The sequencing input was sorted CD4+, CD8+, or CD8+CD57+ T cells (not recorded which) from PBMCs. The origin of the receptors is a human donor with aplastic anemia.

The chain links TRBV5-8 to TRBJ1-5, with TRBD1 as a possible D gene (6 bases). The CDR3 runs to 15 residues. Germline V gives CDR1 SGHTS, CDR2 YDEGEE. Deletions cut 4 bases from V and 0 bases from J, with 11 bases between. CDR3 in DNA: TGTGCCAGCAGCCGGACAGATTATAGCAATCAGCCCCAGCATTTT. It encodes CASSRTDYSNQPQHF.

This clonotype was counted a few times. The CDR3 DNA reads as TGTGCCAGCGGGCGGGGGGACTACAATGAGCAGTTCTTC. This sequence encodes CASGRGDYNEQFF. This chain connects TRBV7-2 to TRBJ2-1; 8 bases are a match to TRBD2. This CDR3 has 13 amino acids. V shed 8 bases and J 3 bases; nucleotides not matched to a gene: 3. CDR1 is SGHTA and CDR2 is FQGNSA in the germline V gene.

This clonotype was picked up many times. The chain recombines TRBV2 with TRBJ1-3; D uncertain. V was shortened by 11 bases and J by 0 bases, with 14 bases between the two germline ends. Germline V CDR1 and CDR2: SNHLY, FYNNEI. This CDR3 has 14 amino acids. The CDR3 loop reads CASTPEISGNTIYF. DNA of the CDR3: TGTGCCTCCACCCCGGAGATCTCTGGAAACACCATATATTTT.

This clonotype was observed many times. One end of the junction varies from germline; a read error may be responsible. The rearrangement joins TRBV19 to TRBJ1-4; D ambiguous. This CDR3 is built from 14 residues. Germline V gives CDR1 LNHDA, CDR2 SQIVND (reference sequence). In DNA form, the CDR3 reads TGTGCCACTTCTAAGGCGGTAACTAGTGAAAAACTGTTTTTT. Amino acids: CATSKAVTSEKLFF.

This clonotype was picked up a small number of times. The V gene is TRBV30, the J gene TRBJ2-7; no reliable D call. The germline gives CDR1 GTSNPN, CDR2 SVGIG (reference sequence). The CDR3 totals 13 residues. V lost 1 base, J lost 1 base, and 8 bases lay in between. The CDR3 DNA reads as TGTGCCTGGAGTGGGCTAGTATCCTACGAGCAGTACTTC. Translation gives CAWSGLVSYEQYF.

The J gene is TRBJ2-1, the V gene TRBV5-1; weak D call: TRBD2 (5 bases). The V and J ends lost 0 bases and 8 bases respectively, with 18 bases between them. The CDR3 consists of 16 residues. Germline V CDR1 and CDR2: SGHRS, YFSETQ. The DNA of the CDR3 is TGCGCCAGCAGCTTGGATTCGGGAATGGCTGACTATGAGCAGTTCTTC. It encodes CASSLDSGMADYEQFF.

V and J are TRBV10-3 and TRBJ2-1; TRBD1 matches 8 bases. Germline CDR1 and CDR2: ENHRY and SYGVKD. This CDR3 region has 16 residues. The V and J ends lost 3 bases and 1 base, in that order; junction bases with no gene match: 5. The CDR3 loop is CAISDLDRDSYNEQFF. The CDR3 bases are TGTGCCATCAGTGACCTGGACAGGGATTCCTACAATGAGCAGTTCTTC.

The CDR3 DNA reads TGTGCCAGCAGTTCGGAGTATGAGACCCAGTACTTC. Protein: CASSSEYETQYF. This chain links TRBV28 with TRBJ2-5, with D hard to call. V was shortened by 4 bases and J by 5 bases, with 8 bases between the two germline ends. The CDR3 covers 12 residues. Germline V lookup: CDR1 MDHEN, CDR2 SYDVKM.